The next 25 T cell receptor beta chains were all read from a single sample in a study of blood T cells in healthy people across ages (dated by TCRdb to the mid-2010s). Receptors were amplified or captured by 5' RACE. The listed sequencing device is Illumina HiSeq 2500. A second 7 to 11 cycle PCR used a sample-barcoded 5' primer and a J-beta primer mix. Starting from the raw public reads, TCRdb applied fastp trimming at Q25, assembled clones with MiXCR and retained in-frame beta chains. Merged by CDR3 protein, the rows form single entries marked with the most common genes and DNA. This sample holds over 300,000 distinct CDR3 sequences; approximately 52% were observed only once. The ten largest make up 50% to 65% of the sample. The sample was blood. These TCRs come from a man between 60 and 75 years old in good health.

This clonotype appeared a few times. This chain joins TRBV20-1 and TRBJ2-7, with TRBD1 as a possible D gene (5 bases). V dropped 6 bases and J dropped 3 bases, with 12 bases sitting between them. Germline V gives CDR1 DFQATT, CDR2 SNEGSKA (reference sequence). There are 12 residues in the CDR3. CDR3 nucleotides: TGCAGTGCCCCAGGGCACAACTACGAGCAGTACTTC. Protein product: CSAPGHNYEQYF.

The rearrangement joins TRBV6-5 to TRBJ2-1; 7 positions agree with TRBD1. CDR3 size: 16 residues. Germline V CDR1 and CDR2: MNHEY, SVGAGI. The V gene end was trimmed by 5 bases and the J gene end by 0 bases; junction bases not matched to a gene: 7. The DNA of the CDR3 is TGTGCCAGCAGTCGGGACAGCTTAAGCTCCTACAATGAGCAGTTCTTC. Translation: CASSRDSLSSYNEQFF.

As to this clonotype: At one of its ends the junction is not consistent with the germline gene, which may arise from a read error. The chain has TRBV6-2 or TRBV6-3 and TRBJ2-7; D tentatively reads TRBD1 or TRBD2 (8 bases each). The CDR3 covers 17 residues. Germline CDR1 MNHEY, CDR2 SVGEGT. CDR3 in DNA: TGTGCCAGCCCACTCCACCCAGGGGGCGGGAGGTCCTACAAGCAGTACTTC. Its translation: CASPLHPGGGRSYKQYF.

This clonotype showed up many times. This chain joins TRBV5-6 and TRBJ2-3; D uncertain. Germline CDR1 SGHDT, CDR2 YYEEEE. This CDR3 region has 15 residues. V was trimmed by 3 bases and J by 6 bases, leaving 17 bases between them. The CDR3 DNA reads as TGTGCCAGCAGCTCGTACGTGCGCCCTCGGGATACGCAGTATTTT. Translation: CASSSYVRPRDTQYF.

This clonotype was seen more than once but under ten times. The chain uses TRBV24-1 and TRBJ2-1; weak D call: TRBD1 (5 bases). V was shortened by 0 bases and J by 2 bases, with 10 bases between the two germline ends. This CDR3 spans 16 amino acids. CDR1 and CDR2 (germline): KGHDR, SFDVKD. The CDR3 reads CATSDLRQGPYNEQFF. The CDR3 DNA is TGTGCCACCAGTGATTTGCGGCAGGGTCCCTACAATGAGCAGTTCTTC.

The rearrangement links TRBV3-1 to TRBJ2-7; TRBD1 aligns across 7 bases. This CDR3 comprises 13 residues. J was trimmed by 3 bases and V by 4 bases; bases with no gene match: 3. CDR1 is LGHDT, CDR2 YNNKEL, per germline (reference sequence). The CDR3 bases are TGTGCCAGCAGCCCCTGGACAGGCTACGAGCAGTACTTC. Residues: CASSPWTGYEQYF.

This clonotype showed up many times. DNA of the CDR3: TGTGCCAGCAGCGTAGTTATGTCAGATACGCAGTATTTT. The encoded protein is CASSVVMSDTQYF. The V gene is TRBV9, the J gene TRBJ2-3; D unresolved. The CDR3 runs 13 residues. V was cut by 0 bases and J by 4 bases, with 6 bases left in between. Germline V CDR1 and CDR2: SGDLS, YYNGEE.

The chain employs TRBV29-1 and TRBJ2-4; possible D gene TRBD1, 6 bases. The end of the DNA aligns better with TRBJ2-7, so the J call may be wrong. CDR1 is SQVTM, CDR2 ANQGSEA, per germline. The CDR3 runs to 12 residues. The CDR3: CSVEGTVDEQYF. The CDR3 DNA follows: TGCAGCGTTGAAGGGACAGTGGACGAGCAGTACTTC.

Details on this clonotype: A junction boundary mismatches the germline segment, possibly from a read error. The chain carries TRBV7-9 and TRBJ2-5, with no clear D. The CDR3 has 11 residues. The germline CDR1 and CDR2 sequences are SEHNR and FQNEAQ (reference sequence). The CDR3 here is CAGSFDETQYF. CDR3 nucleotides: TGTGCCGGCAGCTTTGATGAGACCCAGTACTTC.

A word on this clonotype: A read error may explain this, as a much larger clone is one base away. V is TRBV10-1 and J is TRBJ2-4, with 9 bases lining up with TRBD1. Near its end, the DNA agrees better with TRBJ2-7, so the J call may be wrong. Looked up from germline, CDR1 is WNHNN and CDR2 is SYGVQD (reference sequence). The CDR3 loop spans 19 amino acids. The CDR3 bases are TGCGCCGGCAGTGAGTCGACTCCACGGGGACAGGGAGGGATCTACGAGCAGTACTTC. Translating it yields CAGSESTPRGQGGIYEQYF.

This clonotype has more than one count but fewer than ten. The CDR3 sequence is CASSQERIGSTDTQYF. The CDR3 coding sequence is TGTGCCAGCAGCCAAGAGCGGATCGGCAGCACAGATACGCAGTATTTT. The rearrangement uses TRBV14 and TRBJ2-3; no reliable D call. V lost 0 bases to trimming and J lost 0 bases, with 10 bases between them. The CDR3 contains 16 residues. Germline V gene data show CDR1 as SGHDN and CDR2 as FVKESK.

J is TRBJ1-2 and V is TRBV4-3, with a tentative D call TRBD1 (6 bases). Germline loops: CDR1 LGHNA, CDR2 YSLEER. Trimming took 0 bases from V and 6 from J, leaving 20 bases between them. The CDR3 has 17 residues. CDR3 residues: CASSQDLAGALRNGYTF. In DNA, the CDR3 is TGCGCCAGCAGCCAAGACTTGGCAGGGGCCTTAAGAAATGGCTACACCTTC.

This chain joins TRBV7-9 and TRBJ1-2, with 8 bases identical to TRBD1. V lost 5 bases and J lost 4; bases outside the gene matches: 6. The CDR3 length is 14 residues. Per germline, CDR1 SEHNR and CDR2 FQNEAQ (reference sequence). As DNA, the CDR3 is TGTGCCAGCAGCCGCGGGACAGGTTCCTATGGCTACACCTTC. It yields the protein CASSRGTGSYGYTF.

This sequence joins TRBV6-6 and TRBJ2-5; D uncertain. The CDR3 is 14 amino acids. V lost 2 bases and J 3 bases, leaving 10 bases between the germline ends. Germline values: CDR1 MNHNY, CDR2 SVGAGI (reference sequence). In nucleotides, the CDR3 is TGTGCCAGCAGTTACGTTTGGGGTGAAGAGACCCAGTACTTC. Its protein product is CASSYVWGEETQYF.

The V and J genes are TRBV27 and TRBJ1-1; 7 positions agree with TRBD1. Germline trimming cut 8 bases from V and 7 bases from J; bases unmatched to any gene: 10. This CDR3 has 13 residues. Germline V CDR1 and CDR2: MNHEY, SMNVEV (reference sequence). The CDR3 region is CASSLGGTVEAFF. The DNA for the CDR3 is TGTGCCAGCTCCCTGGGGGGGACAGTTGAAGCTTTCTTT.

The V and J genes are TRBV6-6 and TRBJ2-7, with D perhaps matching TRBD2 (6 bases). The assigned J gene may be wrong: the sequence end matches TRBJ2-5 better. The germline V gene has CDR1 MNHNY and CDR2 SVGAGI (reference sequence). CDR3 length equals 13 residues. The CDR3 protein is CASGRERRETQYF. DNA of the CDR3: TGTGCCAGCGGACGGGAGAGGAGAGAGACCCAGTACTTC.

The chain recombines TRBV4-2 with TRBJ1-4; no definite D call. The V end was cut by 1 base, the J end by 6 bases, with 12 bases between. The CDR3 extends over 15 amino acids. Germline assignment: CDR1 LGHNA and CDR2 YNFKEQ. The CDR3 DNA follows: TGTGCCAGCAGCCAAGTTGGCGACAATTATGAAAAACTGTTTTTT. It is translated as CASSQVGDNYEKLFF.

The chain links TRBV7-8 to TRBJ2-4, with D perhaps matching TRBD2 (6 bases). CDR1 SGHVS and CDR2 FQNEAQ come from the germline V gene. This CDR3 is built from 16 residues. Trimming shortened V by 1 base and J by 1 base, and 11 bases separated the two germline ends. DNA for the CDR3: TGTGCCAGCAGCTTAGGGTACCGGGGGGCCAAAAACATTCAGTACTTC. It translates to CASSLGYRGAKNIQYF.

The chain carries TRBV29-1 and TRBJ2-5; weak D call: TRBD2 (5 bases). Germline V gene lookup returns CDR1 SQVTM and CDR2 ANQGSEA. The CDR3 runs 12 residues. Trimming removed 4 bases from V and 4 bases from J, with 10 bases in between. The CDR3 region is CSVALEGETQYF. The CDR3 DNA is TGCAGCGTTGCCCTAGAGGGAGAGACCCAGTACTTC. The full variable domain, its missing parts supplied by reference TRBV29-1 and TRBJ2-5, is SAVISQKPSRDICQRGTSLTIQCQVDSQVTMMFWYRQQPGQSLTLIATANQGSEATYESGFVIDKFPISRPNLTFSTLTVSNMSPEDSSIYLCSVALEGETQYFGPGTRLLVL.

This clonotype has only a few counts. The V gene is TRBV21-1, the J gene TRBJ2-3; no check of the table's D call, TRBD2, against the DNA was made. TRBV21-1 is labeled a pseudogene. CDR3 length equals 16 residues. CDR3 region: CASGPPFRIHTDTQYF. The CDR3 DNA reads TGTGCCAGCGGACCACCCTTCCGTATCCACACAGATACGCAGTATTTT.

The table lists this clonotype with a few counts. The V gene is TRBV6-5, the J gene TRBJ1-6, with D uncertain. V was trimmed by 7 bases and J by 6 bases, leaving 13 bases between them. There are 14 residues in the CDR3. CDR1 and CDR2 (germline): MNHEY, SVGAGI. CDR3 sequence (DNA): TGTGCCAGCACCCCAGGAGTCAGTAATTCACCCCTCCACTTT. Translation gives CASTPGVSNSPLHF.

The chain employs TRBV7-2 and TRBJ2-1; D possibly corresponds to TRBD1 (7 bases). The germline V gene encodes CDR1 SGHTA and CDR2 FQGNSA. The CDR3 totals 12 residues. V gave up 5 bases and J gave up 13 bases, with 15 bases separating them. In DNA form, the CDR3 reads TGTGCCAGCAGCCGAGCAGGGGGGCTTCAGTTCTTC. This gives the protein CASSRAGGLQFF. The complete variable domain, with remaining parts taken from reference TRBV7-2 and TRBJ2-1, reads GAGVSQSPSNKVTEKGKDVELRCDPISGHTALYWYRQSLGQGLEFLIYFQGNSAPDKSGLPSDRFSAERTGGSVSTLTIQRTQQEDSAVYLCASSRAGGLQFFGPGTRLTVL.

This chain links TRBV20-1 with TRBJ1-1; a possible D gene is TRBD1 (5 bases). The CDR3 contains 13 residues. The V gene's germline CDR1 is DFQATT and CDR2 SNEGSKA (reference sequence). V was trimmed by 5 bases and J by 4 bases, leaving 14 bases between them. The CDR3 DNA sequence: TGCAGTGCTCAGAGAGGTGGGGGCACTGAAGCTTTCTTT. Translating gives CSAQRGGGTEAFF.

The chain uses TRBV20-1 and TRBJ2-1; 7 bases agree with TRBD2. V gave up 4 bases and J gave up 5 bases; unmatched junction bases: 8. The CDR3 is made up of 14 amino acids. In germline, CDR1 is DFQATT, CDR2 SNEGSKA (reference sequence). The CDR3 nucleotides read TGCAGTGCTAACGATTGGGGGGGGGACAATGAGCAGTTCTTC. Protein: CSANDWGGDNEQFF.

The table lists this clonotype with a few counts. This could be a read error, since a much larger clone is one nucleotide away. V is TRBV7-9 and J is TRBJ1-2; 7 nucleotides agree with TRBD1. Trimming cost V 5 bases and J 7 bases; bases outside gene matches: 10. This CDR3 has 14 amino acids. Per germline, CDR1 SEHNR and CDR2 FQNEAQ (reference sequence). The CDR3 nucleotides read TGTGCCAGCAGCGTAGGAGGTCAGGGGGTTGGCTACACCTTC. This sequence encodes CASSVGGQGVGYTF.